This entry lists 25 T cell receptor beta chains sequenced from one sample in a study of patients and donors after allogeneic stem cell transplantation. TCRdb processed the RT-PCR reads anew with MiXCR; each CDR3 protein has one entry. The data show about 410,000 distinct CDR3 sequences, with 16% seen just once and roughly 7% held by the top ten. The sequencing sample was made of blood, either unsorted or a sorted T cell fraction (not recorded which). Receptors originate from a human donor who was either an allogeneic HSCT recipient or a stem cell or donor lymphocyte infusion donor (not recorded which). It is not recorded whose cells these are; they may come from a transplant donor.

The chain joins TRBV5-1 to TRBJ2-5; 9 nucleotides line up with TRBD1. CDR1 is SGHRS and CDR2 is YFSETQ in the germline V gene. CDR3 length equals 17 residues. The V and J ends lost 1 base and 4 bases, in that order; junction bases with no gene match: 11. The CDR3 region has the DNA TGCGCCAGCAGCTTGTCAAGCCCGGGACAGGGTAGAGAGACCCAGTACTTC. Translation gives CASSLSSPGQGRETQYF.

In this sample, this clonotype turned up a few times. V usage is TRBV2 and J usage is TRBJ1-6, with no clear D. CDR1 and CDR2 from the germline V gene are SNHLY and FYNNEI. This CDR3 spans 12 amino acids. Trimming stripped 7 bases from V and 12 bases from J, with 13 bases between. CDR3 residues: CASIDDGGPLHF. The CDR3 region has the DNA TGTGCCAGCATTGACGACGGAGGACCCCTCCACTTT.

The J gene is TRBJ2-5, the V gene TRBV2, with D possibly TRBD2 on 5 matching bases. V lost 6 bases, J lost 5 bases, and 13 bases lay in between. The CDR3 is 13 residues long. The germline V gene has CDR1 SNHLY and CDR2 FYNNEI. CDR3: CASRAVGEETQYF. The CDR3 DNA reads TGTGCCAGCAGGGCCGTCGGGGAGGAGACCCAGTACTTC.

This clonotype was seen a few times. The rearrangement joins TRBV6-5 to TRBJ2-5; D is unclear. Germline CDR1 reads MNHEY; CDR2 reads SVGAGI. V was clipped by 0 bases and J by 1 base, with 12 bases between them. The CDR3 is 16 amino acids. DNA for the CDR3: TGTGCCAGCAGTTACTCAACGCTCGCTGCCCAAGAGACCCAGTACTTC. As protein: CASSYSTLAAQETQYF.

The rearrangement joins TRBV10-3 to TRBJ1-2, with 7 bases fitting TRBD1. The germline gives CDR1 ENHRY, CDR2 SYGVKD. There are 10 residues in the CDR3. CDR3 nucleotide sequence: TGTGCTACAGGGGAGTATGGCTACACCTTC. This sequence encodes CATGEYGYTF.

The J gene is TRBJ1-1, the V gene TRBV20-1; D is unresolved. The CDR3 extends over 16 amino acids. Germline CDR1 and CDR2: DFQATT and SNEGSKA (reference sequence). The V gene lost 5 bases and the J gene lost 0 bases, with 19 bases spanning the gap. CDR3 amino acids: CSAGPPGGTMNTEAFF. For the CDR3, the DNA is TGCAGTGCTGGACCTCCGGGCGGTACCATGAACACTGAAGCTTTCTTT.

In this sample, this clonotype turned up many times. The chain links TRBV12-3 or TRBV12-4 to TRBJ1-5, with a weak D call TRBD1 (5 bases). V was clipped by 7 bases and J by 0 bases, with 10 bases between them. The CDR3 covers 14 residues. The CDR3 spells CASTQGYSNQPQHF. CDR3 coding DNA: TGTGCCAGCACCCAGGGTTATAGCAATCAGCCCCAGCATTTT.

This clonotype has only a few counts. This rearrangement joins TRBV9 to TRBJ2-1; D is unclear. This CDR3 spans 14 amino acids. V lost 3 bases to trimming and J lost 0 bases, with 7 bases between them. Germline V CDR1 and CDR2: SGDLS, YYNGEE. As DNA, the CDR3 is TGTGCCAGCAGCGGAGACGCCTCCTACAATGAGCAGTTCTTC. Translated: CASSGDASYNEQFF.

This sequence joins TRBV25-1 and TRBJ2-7; D unresolved. V dropped 6 bases and J dropped 4 bases, with 10 bases sitting between them. Germline CDR1 and CDR2: MGHDK and SYGVNS. The CDR3 contains 12 residues. CDR3 amino acids: CASSSGRYEQYF. The CDR3 DNA reads as TGTGCCAGCAGCTCCGGTCGATACGAGCAGTACTTC.

This sequence joins TRBV29-1 and TRBJ2-2; possibly TRBD2 for D (5 bases). The CDR3 spans 12 residues. Trimming took off 7 bases at V and 7 bases at J, with 13 bases between the two ends. Looked up from germline, CDR1 is SQVTM and CDR2 is ANQGSEA. Here the CDR3 DNA reads TGCAGCGCCTCACTAGGAGTCGGGGAGCTGTTTTTT. As protein: CSASLGVGELFF.

This clonotype was detected only a few times. The V call is TRBV5-1, the J call TRBJ1-2; TRBD1 aligns across 9 bases. Germline CDR1 SGHRS, CDR2 YFSETQ. With V trimmed by 5 bases and J by 2 bases, 4 bases remained unmatched. The CDR3 totals 14 residues. DNA for the CDR3: TGCGCCAGCAGACTTGGGACAGGGAACTATGGCTACACCTTC. Its translation is CASRLGTGNYGYTF.

This CDR3 reads CASSLNHEQYF. In DNA, the CDR3 is TGTGCCAGCAGTTTAAACCACGAGCAGTACTTC. The chain recombines TRBV12-3 or TRBV12-4 with TRBJ2-7, with D unclear. V lost 2 bases, J lost 5 bases, and 4 bases lay in between. CDR3 length equals 11 residues.

The chain carries TRBV18 and TRBJ2-6, with D unresolved. The V gene lost 2 bases and the J gene lost 3 bases, with 11 bases spanning the gap. Germline CDR1 KGHSH, CDR2 LQKENI. This CDR3 comprises 16 residues. CDR3 bases: TGTGCCAGCTCACCAAGTCTAGGGCTTGGGGCCAACGTCCTGACTTTC. Encoded protein: CASSPSLGLGANVLTF.

This clonotype was found a few times. The chain is built from TRBV12-3 or TRBV12-4 and TRBJ1-6; a weak D match, TRBD1 (6 bases). The germline V and J ends were trimmed by 7 bases and 7 bases, with 17 bases remaining between them. CDR3 length equals 15 residues. This chain's CDR3 is CASTSGGQLNSPLHF. The CDR3 DNA reads as TGTGCCAGCACCTCGGGTGGACAGTTAAATTCACCCCTCCACTTT.

J is TRBJ1-3 and V is TRBV19; TRBD1 aligns across 7 bases. The CDR3 runs 15 residues. Germline V CDR1 and CDR2: LNHDA, SQIVND (reference sequence). After removal of 3 bases from V and 0 bases from J, the junction contained 2 bases not matched to a gene. CDR3 protein: CASSIPGGSGNTIYF. In DNA, the CDR3 is TGTGCCAGTAGTATCCCAGGGGGCTCTGGAAACACCATATATTTT.

The gene calls are TRBV29-1 and TRBJ2-1; D is uncertain. V dropped 4 bases and J dropped 8 bases, with 3 bases sitting between them. Germline V lookup: CDR1 SQVTM, CDR2 ANQGSEA. The CDR3 extends over 9 amino acids. CDR3 DNA sequence: TGCAGCGTTGGAGATGAGCAGTTCTTC. It codes for CSVGDEQFF.

This clonotype has more than one count but fewer than ten. The chain combines TRBV4-3 with TRBJ2-1, with no clear D. CDR1 is LGHNA and CDR2 is YSLEER in the germline V gene. Between the trimmed V and J ends, which lost 0 bases and 4 bases, there was a span of 10 bases. This CDR3 has 15 residues. DNA for the CDR3: TGCGCCAGCAGCCAAGACCAGGACCCGTACAATGAGCAGTTCTTC. It encodes CASSQDQDPYNEQFF.

This clonotype was observed a handful of times. The chain uses TRBV20-1 and TRBJ1-6; D might be TRBD1 (6 bases). Per germline, CDR1 DFQATT and CDR2 SNEGSKA (reference sequence). The CDR3 extends over 18 amino acids. V was clipped by 1 base and J by 3 bases, with 19 bases between them. The CDR3 here is CSARVSFGGGDYNSPLHF. The CDR3, as DNA: TGCAGTGCTAGAGTTAGTTTTGGAGGGGGTGACTATAATTCACCCCTCCACTTT.

CDR3 loop: CSARDNIGSNQPQHF. CDR3 DNA sequence: TGCAGTGCTAGAGATAATATAGGAAGCAATCAGCCCCAGCATTTT. This chain connects TRBV20-1 to TRBJ1-5; no reliable D call. Between the trimmed V and J ends, which lost 0 bases and 1 base, there was a span of 10 bases. The CDR3 extends over 15 amino acids. The germline V gene encodes CDR1 DFQATT and CDR2 SNEGSKA (reference sequence).

This chain connects TRBV10-3 to TRBJ2-3; no reliable D call. This CDR3 region has 13 residues. V shed 2 bases and J shed 5 bases, with 8 bases lying between them. From germline, CDR1 is ENHRY and CDR2 SYGVKD. The CDR3 region has the DNA TGTGCCATCAGTGAGCGTCTAGAAGATACGCAGTATTTT. Translating gives CAISERLEDTQYF.

The V and J genes are TRBV10-3 and TRBJ1-5; D uncertain. This CDR3 is 13 amino acids long. Germline values: CDR1 ENHRY, CDR2 SYGVKD. Trimming shortened V by 10 bases and J by 5 bases, and 15 bases separated the two germline ends. The DNA for the CDR3 is TGTGCCACCACAACCGAGTATTATCAGCCCCAGCATTTT. Its translation: CATTTEYYQPQHF.

This clonotype came up a few times. The genes are TRBV19 and TRBJ2-1; D is undetermined. Germline loops: CDR1 LNHDA, CDR2 SQIVND (reference sequence). The CDR3 runs 13 residues. Trimming took 5 bases from V and 7 from J, leaving 12 bases between them. Here the CDR3 reads CASSPTGVNEQFF. DNA of the CDR3: TGTGCCAGTAGTCCCACGGGCGTAAATGAGCAGTTCTTC.

This chain joins TRBV3-1 and TRBJ1-1, with D maybe TRBD1 (6 bases). This CDR3 contains 16 residues. V shed 5 bases and J shed 3 bases, with 19 bases lying between them. CDR1 and CDR2 from the germline V gene are LGHDT and YNNKEL (reference sequence). This CDR3 reads CASSSPPQGVDTEAFF. The CDR3 nucleotides are TGTGCCAGCAGCTCCCCCCCACAGGGAGTAGACACTGAAGCTTTCTTT.

This clonotype occurred a few times. This chain uses TRBV24-1 with TRBJ1-3; 8 bases map to TRBD1. The CDR3 has 12 residues. Germline values: CDR1 KGHDR, CDR2 SFDVKD. Trimming took 9 bases from V and 8 from J; bases not matched to a gene: 5. DNA of the CDR3: TGTGCCACCCCAGACAGGGGTGACACCATATATTTT. Protein sequence: CATPDRGDTIYF.

This clonotype was seen more than once but under ten times. The V and J genes are TRBV4-3 and TRBJ2-3; D remains ambiguous. V was cut by 0 bases and J by 8 bases, with 9 bases left in between. The CDR3 consists of 13 residues. Per the germline V gene, CDR1 is LGHNA and CDR2 is YSLEER. CDR3 in amino acids: CASSQDRVGTQYF. CDR3 in DNA: TGCGCCAGCAGCCAAGACAGAGTGGGTACGCAGTATTTT.